This T cell receptor beta chain stems from a study of beta chain features in type 1 diabetes. Comment on this clone: Its target is unknown.

As every portion of the isolated RNA was reverse transcribed, the sequencing read expressed TCRB transcripts. Libraries were prepared by immunoSEQ multiplex PCR; TCRdb keeps only in-frame clonotypes and omits some of them. This table holds under 350,000 clones, 13% to 15% found once. Study-level findings and limits: All four CD4+ subsets of Type 1 diabetes patients contained TCRB CDR3s that were moderately but significantly shorter.

The sequencing sample was made of naive CD4+ T cells from blood. The sequence was collected from a man aged 25-40 years with type 1 diabetes.

The CDR3 DNA is TGCAGCGCACAGGGGGCAATCTCCTACAATGAGCAGTTCTTC. As protein: CSAQGAISYNEQFF. The rearrangement links TRBV29-1 to TRBJ2-1, with TRBD1 matching 9 bases. Germline loops: CDR1 SQVTM, CDR2 ANQGSEA. The CDR3 totals 14 residues. The ends lost 7 bases at V and 0 bases at J; junction bases unmatched: 4.